This T cell receptor beta chain emerged from a study of blood T cell repertoires in COVID-19. Trimming stripped 3 bases from V and 7 bases from J, with 10 bases between. Germline CDR1 is SGHTA and CDR2 is FQGTGA. This CDR3 comprises 13 residues. Assay used: immunoSEQ multiplex PCR; TCRdb lists only in-frame clones, some missing. The sample lists 400,000 to 550,000 clones; around nine tenths were seen once. Sequenced sample: peripheral blood. The source of this sequence is a woman in her 30s with acute or convalescent COVID-19. This chain uses TRBV7-3 with TRBJ2-1, with a weak D call TRBD1 (5 bases). The CDR3 spells CASSLVGANEQFF. In nucleotides, the CDR3 is TGTGCCAGCAGCTTGGTAGGGGCGAATGAGCAGTTCTTC.